These 27 T cell receptor beta chains were sequenced from one sample in a study of blood T cell repertoires in COVID-19. Here immunoSEQ multiplex PCR was the method, and the copy in TCRdb shows in-frame clones only, minus some. Of some 230,000 clones in the sample, around 83% were seen once. The sample comprised PBMCs or T cells enriched from blood (not recorded which). These receptor sequences come from a woman aged 40 to 50 with acute COVID-19.

The rearrangement uses TRBV4-2 and TRBJ2-1; 11 positions match TRBD2. The CDR3 covers 16 residues. Trimming removed 4 bases from V and 7 bases from J; junction bases left unmatched: 9. CDR1 LGHNA and CDR2 YNFKEQ come from the germline V gene. The CDR3 DNA reads TGTGCCAGCAGCCGCGGGACTAGCGGTTTTGGTAATGAGCAGTTCTTC. Translating gives CASSRGTSGFGNEQFF.

The genes are TRBV4-2 and TRBJ2-2; D remains unclear. Trimming removed 4 bases from V and 1 base from J, with 13 bases in between. Germline lookup yields CDR1 LGHNA and CDR2 YNFKEQ. The CDR3 runs 16 residues. The CDR3 coding sequence is TGTGCCAGCAGCCCCCCAGTGGGCCAGAACACCGGGGAGCTGTTTTTT. Amino acids: CASSPPVGQNTGELFF.

The V and J genes are TRBV7-9 and TRBJ2-7; tentative D call: TRBD1 (5 bases). The ends were cut back, 4 bases at V and 3 bases at J, with 16 bases in the middle. Germline CDR1 SEHNR, CDR2 FQNEAQ (reference sequence). The CDR3 is 15 amino acids. CDR3 sequence (DNA): TGTGCCAGCAGCTCCCCCATGGACACACACTACGAGCAGTACTTC. Encoded protein: CASSSPMDTHYEQYF.

The rearrangement links TRBV14 to TRBJ2-7; TRBD2 matches 9 bases. The germline gives CDR1 SGHDN, CDR2 FVKESK. V shed 4 bases and J 7 bases; nucleotides not matched to a gene: 5. CDR3 size: 13 residues. In DNA, the CDR3 is TGTGCCAGCAGCCCAAGCCTAGCGGGGGAGCAGTACTTC. The encoded protein is CASSPSLAGEQYF.

The chain has TRBV5-6 and TRBJ1-4, with 7 bases lining up with TRBD1. Germline loops: CDR1 SGHDT, CDR2 YYEEEE. The CDR3 runs 15 residues. J was trimmed by 3 bases and V by 1 base; bases with no gene match: 3. The CDR3 protein is CASSLRGLANEKLFF. The CDR3 bases are TGTGCCAGCAGCTTGAGGGGGCTAGCTAATGAAAAACTGTTTTTT.

The chain joins TRBV2 to TRBJ1-4; a possible D gene is TRBD1 (6 bases). The germline V gene has CDR1 SNHLY and CDR2 FYNNEI. Trimming left V 4 bases short and J 7 bases short, with 10 bases between. This CDR3 is built from 13 residues. CDR3 sequence reads: CASSGRGGEKLFF. In DNA, the CDR3 is TGTGCCAGCAGTGGGAGGGGGGGTGAAAAACTGTTTTTT.

The rearrangement uses TRBV7-2 and TRBJ2-1, with D perhaps matching TRBD2 (6 bases). This CDR3 is built from 15 residues. The germline V gene encodes CDR1 SGHTA and CDR2 FQGNSA. V lost 4 bases and J 1 base, leaving 11 bases between the germline ends. Here the CDR3 DNA reads TGTGCCAGCAGCTCTAGCGTGACTTCCTACAATGAGCAGTTCTTC. This translates into CASSSSVTSYNEQFF. Combining the CDR3 with reference TRBV7-2 and TRBJ2-1 gives the whole variable domain GAGVSQSPSNKVTEKGKDVELRCDPISGHTALYWYRQSLGQGLEFLIYFQGNSAPDKSGLPSDRFSAERTGGSVSTLTIQRTQQEDSAVYLCASSSSVTSYNEQFFGPGTRLTVL.

The CDR3 DNA sequence: TGTGCCAGCAGTCGAGACATACGCTACGAGCAGTACTTC. Translating it yields CASSRDIRYEQYF. This chain links TRBV6-2 or TRBV6-3 with TRBJ2-7; D is undetermined. From germline, CDR1 is MNHEY and CDR2 SVGEGT. Deletions cut 5 bases from V and 3 bases from J, with 11 bases between. The CDR3 length is 13 residues.

The chain combines TRBV5-1 with TRBJ1-2; D unclear. The CDR3 spans 12 residues. From germline, CDR1 is SGHRS and CDR2 YFSETQ. V lost 2 bases and J lost 7, with 9 bases in between. The CDR3 loop is CASSFSGFGYTF. In nucleotides, the CDR3 is TGCGCCAGCAGCTTTTCGGGGTTTGGCTACACCTTC.

This chain uses TRBV5-8 with TRBJ2-6, with 8 bases aligning to TRBD1. Germline V gives CDR1 SGHTS, CDR2 YDEGEE. CDR3 length: 17 residues. V gave up 3 bases and J gave up 0 bases; unmatched junction bases: 5. Here the CDR3 reads CASSSGQANSGANVLTF. The CDR3 bases are TGTGCCAGCAGCTCGGGACAGGCGAACTCTGGGGCCAACGTCCTGACTTTC. Complete variable domain (other parts from reference TRBV5-8 and TRBJ2-6): EAGVTQSPTHLIKTRGQQATLRCSPISGHTSVYWYQQALGLGLQFLLWYDEGEERNRGNFPPRFSGRQFPNYSSELNVNALELEDSALYLCASSSGQANSGANVLTFGAGSRLTVL.

This chain uses TRBV9 with TRBJ2-3, with 11 bases matching TRBD2. The V gene end was trimmed by 4 bases and the J gene end by 3 bases; junction bases not matched to a gene: 4. The germline V gene has CDR1 SGDLS and CDR2 YYNGEE. The CDR3 has 15 residues. The CDR3 spells CASSPGTSGTDTQYF. CDR3 bases: TGTGCCAGCAGCCCCGGGACTAGCGGAACAGATACGCAGTATTTT.

The chain has TRBV19 and TRBJ1-6; D gene ambiguous. Trimming cost V 6 bases and J 2 bases, with 8 bases left between them. This CDR3 contains 14 residues. Germline assignment: CDR1 LNHDA and CDR2 SQIVND (reference sequence). CDR3: CASRPGAYNSPLHF. CDR3 DNA: TGTGCCAGTAGGCCCGGGGCCTATAATTCACCCCTCCACTTT.

The chain couples TRBV28 to TRBJ2-1; D remains ambiguous. Between the trimmed V and J ends, which lost 2 bases and 2 bases, there was a span of 7 bases. Germline V CDR1 and CDR2: MDHEN, SYDVKM. The CDR3 length is 14 residues. The CDR3: CASSLMSTYNEQFF. In nucleotides, the CDR3 is TGTGCCAGCAGTTTAATGTCCACCTACAATGAGCAGTTCTTC.

This clone showed up just once. V and J are TRBV19 and TRBJ2-7, with a tentative D call TRBD1 (6 bases). CDR1 is LNHDA and CDR2 is SQIVND in the germline V gene (reference sequence). This CDR3 spans 16 amino acids. V dropped 3 bases and J dropped 2 bases, with 17 bases sitting between them. Here the CDR3 reads CASSIGLPGTTYEQYF. CDR3 sequence (DNA): TGTGCCAGTAGTATCGGTCTCCCAGGGACAACCTACGAGCAGTACTTC.

The chain joins TRBV2 to TRBJ2-2; TRBD2 is a possible D gene (7 bases). This CDR3 is built from 16 residues. Germline V gene sequence: CDR1 SNHLY, CDR2 FYNNEI. V was cut by 6 bases and J by 6 bases, with 20 bases left in between. CDR3 loop: CASRGPGGAPAGELFF. The CDR3 DNA reads TGTGCCAGCAGAGGGCCGGGGGGCGCCCCAGCCGGGGAGCTGTTTTTT.

This clone turned up a few times. The CDR3 reads CASSVVEGNLNYGYTF. Written as DNA, the CDR3 is TGTGCCAGCAGCGTAGTCGAGGGAAACCTTAACTATGGCTACACCTTC. This chain links TRBV9 with TRBJ1-2; no definite D call. V gave up 0 bases and J gave up 1 base, with 13 bases separating them. This CDR3 is built from 16 residues. CDR1 and CDR2 from the germline V gene are SGDLS and YYNGEE.

This clone is a singleton in its sample. The chain links TRBV3-1 (or the pseudogene TRBV3-2) to TRBJ2-1; 12 bases align to TRBD2. Germline-derived CDR1 and CDR2 are LGHDT and YNNKEL (reference sequence). This CDR3 has 16 amino acids. The trim removed 1 base at V and 7 bases at J, leaving 5 bases unmatched. The CDR3 here is CASSQVLAGGGNEQFF. In nucleotides, the CDR3 is TGTGCCAGCAGCCAAGTGCTAGCGGGAGGGGGTAATGAGCAGTTCTTC.

The chain joins TRBV6-5 to TRBJ1-1; 8 bases align to TRBD1. V lost 6 bases and J lost 7; bases outside the gene matches: 7. Germline-derived CDR1 and CDR2 are MNHEY and SVGAGI. This CDR3 contains 13 residues. The DNA for the CDR3 is TGTGCCAGCAGCGGACAGGGAACCATTGAAGCTTTCTTT. Translating it yields CASSGQGTIEAFF.

J is TRBJ1-5 and V is TRBV6-5; D is perhaps TRBD1 (6 bases). Trimming pared 0 bases from V and 13 bases from J, leaving 13 bases between. This CDR3 comprises 13 residues. Germline-derived CDR1 and CDR2 are MNHEY and SVGAGI. The CDR3 sequence: CASSYSPHREQHF. CDR3 DNA: TGTGCCAGCAGTTACTCCCCCCACAGGGAACAGCATTTT.

As concerns this clone: Other nucleotide sequences in the sample specify the same CDR3. The chain carries TRBV6-4 and TRBJ2-3, with 9 positions matching TRBD2. Germline V gene sequence: CDR1 MRHNA, CDR2 SNTAGT. V lost 0 bases and J lost 1; bases outside the gene matches: 2. This CDR3 is built from 16 residues. This chain's CDR3 is CASSDSASGGTDTQYF. The CDR3 DNA is TGTGCCAGCAGTGACTCAGCTAGCGGGGGCACAGATACGCAGTATTTT.

The chain carries TRBV24-1 and TRBJ1-2; 8 nucleotides match TRBD1. CDR1 is KGHDR and CDR2 is SFDVKD in the germline V gene. The J segment lost 4 bases and the V segment lost 3 bases, leaving 3 bases of the junction unmatched. The CDR3 is 14 residues long. The CDR3 nucleotides read TGTGCCACCAGTGATCCCGACAGGGGCTATGGCTACACCTTC. Residues: CATSDPDRGYGYTF.

This clone has just one count. CDR3 in DNA: TGTGCCAGCAGCCCCCGACGGCAGGGGCGTGATCAGCCCCAGCATTTT. This translates into CASSPRRQGRDQPQHF. The chain has TRBV11-2 and TRBJ1-5; weak D call: TRBD1 (6 bases). The V gene lost 5 bases and the J gene lost 5 bases, with 19 bases spanning the gap. The CDR3 sequence is 16 residues long. Looked up from germline, CDR1 is SGHAT and CDR2 is FQNNGV.

The gene calls are TRBV18 and TRBJ1-1; 10 nucleotides align to TRBD1. CDR3 length: 16 residues. J gave up 5 bases and V 3 bases, and 9 bases lay outside the gene matches. Germline assignment: CDR1 KGHSH and CDR2 LQKENI. The CDR3 DNA is TGTGCCAGCTCACCCTCTGTGACAGGGGGCAGGACTGAAGCTTTCTTT. Translating gives CASSPSVTGGRTEAFF.

This clone has a handful of counts. The chain uses TRBV5-1 and TRBJ1-3, with D tentatively TRBD1 (5 bases). V dropped 4 bases and J dropped 1 base, with 15 bases sitting between them. The CDR3 contains 16 residues. Germline-derived CDR1 and CDR2 are SGHRS and YFSETQ. The CDR3 region is CASSERDAGSGNTIYF. The CDR3 region has the DNA TGCGCCAGCAGCGAAAGGGACGCGGGATCTGGAAACACCATATATTTT.

The chain has TRBV3-1 (or the pseudogene TRBV3-2) and TRBJ2-7; D is unclear. Trimming removed 6 bases at V and 2 bases at J, with 14 bases between. CDR1 and CDR2 (germline): LGHDT, YNNKEL (reference sequence). The CDR3 consists of 14 residues. The CDR3 DNA reads as TGTGCCAGCAGACACCATATTTACCCCTACGAGCAGTACTTC. Translated: CASRHHIYPYEQYF.

The rearrangement links TRBV18 to TRBJ1-6; D call uncertain. Germline-derived CDR1 and CDR2 are KGHSH and LQKENI. Trimming left V 5 bases short and J 7 bases short, with 12 bases between. The CDR3 length is 14 residues. CDR3 amino acids: CASSGSVGNSPLHF. The CDR3 DNA reads as TGTGCCAGCTCAGGGAGTGTGGGCAATTCACCCCTCCACTTT.

J is TRBJ2-3 and V is TRBV10-3; 8 bases are a match to TRBD1. Trimming cost V 4 bases and J 6 bases; bases outside gene matches: 6. The CDR3 runs to 14 residues. Germline V gene data show CDR1 as ENHRY and CDR2 as SYGVKD. The CDR3 protein is CAISAQQGVDTQYF. The CDR3, as DNA: TGTGCCATCAGTGCTCAACAGGGGGTGGATACGCAGTATTTT.